This TCR beta chain was sequenced for a study of cytomegalovirus exposure and HLA in healthy donors. Study-wide results and caveats: In the 130 or so validation repertoires, a later analysis found that first-cohort TCR clusters tended to co-occur. Cytomegalovirus-associated TCR beta chains were listed, numbering over 150. The dataset shows that most TCR sequences were rare, while some public TCRs occurred in many donors.

Clones were read by immunoSEQ multiplex PCR, and TCRdb kept only the in-frame ones, dropping some. The repertoire holds some 190,000 clones, approximately 89% seen once, with 6.5% to 7.5% in the top ten. Germline V gene data show CDR1 as LGHNA and CDR2 as YNFKEQ. There are 17 residues in the CDR3. With V trimmed by 4 bases and J by 2 bases, 12 bases remained unmatched. Separation from the roughly 670-subject first cohort characterized the roughly 120-subject validation cohort, to which the donors belonged. As to this clone: Its antigen is not known.

This clonotype was obtained from a man aged 25-45 years in good health and CMV-seropositive. The V and J genes are TRBV4-2 and TRBJ2-3; TRBD2 aligns across 7 bases. Input material: PBMCs. CDR3 region: CASSPLLAGAVTDTQYF. The CDR3 bases are TGTGCCAGCAGCCCGCTACTGGCGGGAGCTGTCACAGATACGCAGTATTTT.